Presented here are 26 T cell receptor beta chains from one specimen sequenced in a study of blood T cell repertoires in COVID-19. The assay was immunoSEQ multiplex PCR, and TCRdb's table has in-frame clones only and misses some. Of roughly 300,000 clones in the sample, around 84% were seen once. The specimen was PBMCs or T cells enriched from blood (not recorded which). Receptors originate from a man aged 25 to 40 who had recovered from COVID-19.

This clone was observed a handful of times. The genes are TRBV18 and TRBJ1-3; TRBD1 matches 7 bases. Germline V gene data show CDR1 as KGHSH and CDR2 as LQKENI. The CDR3 is 16 residues long. The V gene end was trimmed by 5 bases and the J gene end by 0 bases; junction bases not matched to a gene: 7. DNA of the CDR3: TGTGCCAGCTCATCTGGACAGGCTAACTCTGGAAACACCATATATTTT. Its translation: CASSSGQANSGNTIYF.

The sample holds one count of this clone. This chain joins TRBV10-2 and TRBJ1-4, with a tentative D call TRBD1 (5 bases). CDR3 length equals 18 residues. V lost 0 bases, J lost 0 bases, and 14 bases lay in between. Germline assignment: CDR1 WSHSY and CDR2 SAAADI. The CDR3 bases are TGCGCCAGCAGTGAGTCACGAGGGCGGGGGGCAACTAATGAAAAACTGTTTTTT. Its protein product is CASSESRGRGATNEKLFF.

J is TRBJ1-2 and V is TRBV28, with TRBD1 matching over 9 bases. CDR3 size: 14 residues. The V and J ends lost 5 bases and 7 bases, in that order; junction bases with no gene match: 8. CDR1 is MDHEN, CDR2 SYDVKM, per germline. The CDR3 here is CASSGDRVVFGYTF. The CDR3, as DNA: TGTGCCAGCAGTGGGGACAGGGTCGTCTTTGGCTACACCTTC.

This chain joins TRBV24-1 and TRBJ2-5, with a tentative D call TRBD1 (5 bases). CDR1 is KGHDR, CDR2 SFDVKD, per germline. Trimming pared 5 bases from V and 5 bases from J, leaving 14 bases between. This CDR3 has 14 residues. The CDR3 DNA is TGTGCCACCAGTGGCCGACAGTTACCGGAGACCCAGTACTTC. Translation: CATSGRQLPETQYF.

The V call is TRBV5-6, the J call TRBJ2-5, with a possible D match to TRBD1 (5 bases). The CDR3 contains 14 residues. Trimming shortened V by 4 bases and J by 5 bases, and 15 bases separated the two germline ends. The germline CDR1 and CDR2 sequences are SGHDT and YYEEEE. CDR3 protein: CASSQEGKGETQYF. CDR3 nucleotides: TGTGCCAGCAGCCAGGAAGGGAAGGGGGAGACCCAGTACTTC.

Only a few counts were recorded for this clone. The rearrangement uses TRBV9 and TRBJ2-7, with D possibly being TRBD2 (6 bases). The CDR3 contains 15 residues. V was cut by 0 bases and J by 6 bases, with 16 bases left in between. Germline V lookup: CDR1 SGDLS, CDR2 YYNGEE. This CDR3 reads CASSVGVTRLSEQYF. DNA for the CDR3: TGTGCCAGCAGCGTAGGTGTGACTAGATTAAGCGAGCAGTACTTC.

Points on this clone: A junction boundary mismatches the germline segment, possibly from a read error. The chain links TRBV7-9 to TRBJ2-7; the match to TRBD1 covers 8 bases. Germline values: CDR1 SEHNR, CDR2 FQNEAQ (reference sequence). This CDR3 has 15 residues. The CDR3 DNA follows: TGTGCCAGCAGCAAGACAGGGGACTCTTCCTTCGAGCAGTACTTC. It yields the protein CASSKTGDSSFEQYF.

The chain employs TRBV19 and TRBJ1-2; 8 bases agree with TRBD1. Germline CDR1 is LNHDA and CDR2 is SQIVND (reference sequence). The CDR3 spans 15 residues. After removal of 5 bases from V and 3 bases from J, the junction contained 8 bases not matched to a gene. The CDR3 spells CASSLDRDGDYGYTF. The CDR3 nucleotides are TGTGCCAGTAGTTTGGACAGGGACGGCGACTATGGCTACACCTTC.

This clone appeared a single time. At the DNA level, this CDR3 is encoded by other sequences in the same sample as well. The chain recombines TRBV18 with TRBJ1-5, with 10 bases matching TRBD1. In germline, CDR1 is KGHSH, CDR2 LQKENI. Trimming at V came to 3 bases and at J to 4 bases, leaving 0 bases not matched to a gene. CDR3 length: 14 amino acids. The CDR3 region is CASSPGQGNQPQHF. The CDR3 region has the DNA TGTGCCAGCTCACCGGGACAGGGGAATCAGCCCCAGCATTTT.

This clone was counted a few times. This chain joins TRBV5-5 and TRBJ2-5, with D tentatively TRBD2 (5 bases). Germline V gives CDR1 SGHKS, CDR2 YYEKEE (reference sequence). The V end was cut by 4 bases, the J end by 2 bases, with 12 bases between. This CDR3 is 14 amino acids long. In nucleotides, the CDR3 is TGTGCCAGCAGCCTAGGCTGGACTCAAGAGACCCAGTACTTC. It translates to CASSLGWTQETQYF.

The chain combines TRBV24-1 with TRBJ2-3; TRBD2 matches at 7 bases. This CDR3 is built from 13 residues. Germline CDR1 KGHDR, CDR2 SFDVKD. V shed 5 bases, J shed 6 bases, and the junction held 4 bases outside the gene matches. The CDR3 bases are TGTGCCACCAGTGGGGGAGGGTCGGATACGCAGTATTTT. Translating gives CATSGGGSDTQYF.

J is TRBJ2-7 and V is TRBV25-1; possibly TRBD2 for D (5 bases). The CDR3 is 15 residues long. Per the germline V gene, CDR1 is MGHDK and CDR2 is SYGVNS. V dropped 6 bases and J dropped 1 base, with 16 bases sitting between them. The CDR3 DNA reads as TGTGCCAGCAGCCCTACTGGAGGTTGGTCCTACGAGCAGTACTTC. As protein: CASSPTGGWSYEQYF.

DNA for the CDR3: TGTGCCAGCCACGCGGGGGGGCTTATAGAGACCCAGTACTTC. Encoded protein: CASHAGGLIETQYF. The chain has TRBV6-5 and TRBJ2-5, with TRBD2 matching 9 bases. CDR3 length: 14 amino acids. Trimming cost V 8 bases and J 4 bases; bases outside gene matches: 8. Germline CDR1 MNHEY, CDR2 SVGAGI.

This clone was counted a few times. This rearrangement joins TRBV5-6 to TRBJ1-1, with no clear D. The V gene lost 4 bases and the J gene lost 2 bases, with 15 bases spanning the gap. There are 15 residues in the CDR3. Germline V gene sequence: CDR1 SGHDT, CDR2 YYEEEE. This chain's CDR3 is CASSHRMAKNTEAFF. CDR3 DNA sequence: TGTGCCAGCAGCCATCGAATGGCCAAAAACACTGAAGCTTTCTTT. The whole variable domain, remainder taken from reference TRBV5-6 and TRBJ1-1, is DAGVTQSPTHLIKTRGQQVTLRCSPKSGHDTVSWYQQALGQGPQFIFQYYEEEERQRGNFPDRFSGHQFPNYSSELNVNALLLGDSALYLCASSHRMAKNTEAFFGQGTRLTVV.

This clone was seen only once. V is TRBV24-1 and J is TRBJ2-1; the D is unclear. Germline lookup yields CDR1 KGHDR and CDR2 SFDVKD. The CDR3 sequence is 16 residues long. V lost 3 bases and J 0 bases, leaving 11 bases between the germline ends. CDR3 region: CATSDLSVSSYNEQFF. CDR3 nucleotide sequence: TGTGCCACCAGTGATCTGAGCGTAAGCTCCTACAATGAGCAGTTCTTC.

The CDR3 loop is CTSSQVSQAKNIQYF. The CDR3, as DNA: TGCACCAGCAGCCAAGTCAGTCAAGCCAAAAACATTCAGTACTTC. The chain uses TRBV1 and TRBJ2-4; the listed D gene, TRBD1, was not tested against the DNA. TRBV1 is marked as a pseudogene. The CDR3 has 15 amino acids.

This clone was counted between two and nine times. The chain employs TRBV19 and TRBJ1-6; TRBD1 matches 8 bases. The CDR3 length is 18 residues. Looked up from germline, CDR1 is LNHDA and CDR2 is SQIVND (reference sequence). The J segment lost 3 bases and the V segment lost 3 bases, leaving 10 bases of the junction unmatched. The CDR3 region is CASSMSDRGNLYNSPLHF. Written as DNA, the CDR3 is TGTGCCAGTAGTATGTCTGACAGGGGAAATCTCTATAATTCACCCCTCCACTTT.

The chain couples TRBV5-1 to TRBJ2-7; 8 bases are a match to TRBD1. The V gene end was trimmed by 4 bases and the J gene end by 7 bases; junction bases not matched to a gene: 16. The CDR3 spans 16 residues. Looked up from germline, CDR1 is SGHRS and CDR2 is YFSETQ. The CDR3 nucleotides are TGCGCCAGCAGCCCGCCGACACAGGGGGATTCAAGGGAGCAGTACTTC. This translates into CASSPPTQGDSREQYF. The entire variable domain, with the rest obtained from reference TRBV5-1 and TRBJ2-7, is as follows: KAGVTQTPRYLIKTRGQQVTLSCSPISGHRSVSWYQQTPGQGLQFLFEYFSETQRNKGNFPGRFSGRQFSNSRSEMNVSTLELGDSALYLCASSPPTQGDSREQYFGPGTRLTVT.

The rearrangement links TRBV27 to TRBJ1-1, with unresolved D. Per germline, CDR1 MNHEY and CDR2 SMNVEV (reference sequence). V lost 3 bases and J 6 bases, leaving 17 bases between the germline ends. The CDR3 runs 15 residues. In nucleotides, the CDR3 is TGTGCCAGCAGTTTGGGAGGCGCGGGGTTTCCTGAAGCTTTCTTT. Amino acids: CASSLGGAGFPEAFF.

The chain carries TRBV3-1 (or the pseudogene TRBV3-2) and TRBJ1-2, with D tentatively TRBD1 (5 bases). The CDR3 has 14 amino acids. The germline V gene has CDR1 LGHDT and CDR2 YNNKEL (reference sequence). Trimming took off 0 bases at V and 8 bases at J, with 13 bases between the two ends. CDR3 sequence: CASSQEGRGSGYTF. The CDR3 DNA reads TGTGCCAGCAGCCAAGAGGGCCGGGGGAGCGGCTACACCTTC.

This chain connects TRBV12-3 or TRBV12-4 to TRBJ2-5; the D gene is possibly TRBD2 (5 bases). V lost 2 bases to trimming and J lost 5 bases, with 9 bases between them. This CDR3 has 13 residues. The CDR3 loop is CASSLRGGETQYF. The CDR3 DNA reads as TGTGCCAGCAGTTTACGAGGCGGGGAGACCCAGTACTTC.

The CDR3 loop is CASSLEAQVYYEQYF. CDR3 bases: TGCGCCAGCAGCTTGGAAGCTCAAGTCTACTACGAGCAGTACTTC. This chain connects TRBV5-1 to TRBJ2-7; D is undetermined. V dropped 0 bases and J dropped 3 bases, with 13 bases sitting between them. Germline V gene lookup returns CDR1 SGHRS and CDR2 YFSETQ. This CDR3 has 15 residues. Full variable domain (remainder filled in from reference TRBV5-1 and TRBJ2-7): KAGVTQTPRYLIKTRGQQVTLSCSPISGHRSVSWYQQTPGQGLQFLFEYFSETQRNKGNFPGRFSGRQFSNSRSEMNVSTLELGDSALYLCASSLEAQVYYEQYFGPGTRLTVT.

V and J are TRBV20-1 and TRBJ2-6; 10 bases are shared with TRBD2. The CDR3 spans 18 residues. V lost 3 bases and J lost 0; bases outside the gene matches: 8. The germline CDR1 and CDR2 sequences are DFQATT and SNEGSKA (reference sequence). In DNA form, the CDR3 reads TGCAGTGCTAGTTTTCGGGCTAGCGGGAGCTCTGGGGCCAACGTCCTGACTTTC. Protein sequence: CSASFRASGSSGANVLTF.

The count of this clone is one. The chain links TRBV19 to TRBJ2-6; TRBD2 is a possible D gene (5 bases). Germline assignment: CDR1 LNHDA and CDR2 SQIVND (reference sequence). This CDR3 is built from 16 residues. Trimming pared 5 bases from V and 1 base from J, leaving 12 bases between. In DNA, the CDR3 is TGTGCCAGTAGTGAGGGAGTGGTTTCTGGGGCCAACGTCCTGACTTTC. It translates to CASSEGVVSGANVLTF.

This sequence joins TRBV19 and TRBJ1-5; TRBD1 is a possible D gene (5 bases). Trimming pared 6 bases from V and 6 bases from J, leaving 12 bases between. Germline V gene lookup returns CDR1 LNHDA and CDR2 SQIVND (reference sequence). CDR3 length: 13 amino acids. This CDR3 reads CASRLQAFQPQHF. DNA of the CDR3: TGTGCCAGTAGGCTACAGGCGTTTCAGCCCCAGCATTTT.

The V and J genes are TRBV5-1 and TRBJ2-7; 7 nucleotides line up with TRBD1. Germline V gene sequence: CDR1 SGHRS, CDR2 YFSETQ. There are 14 residues in the CDR3. V was pared by 7 bases and J by 1 base, with 8 bases of the junction left unmatched. The CDR3 bases are TGCGCCAGCCGTGGGGGACAGCAGTCCTACGAGCAGTACTTC. It yields the protein CASRGGQQSYEQYF.